The 24 T cell receptor beta chains reported below all come from one sample, sequenced in a study of shared clonotypes between healthy human individuals. Some clones are missing from TCRdb's copy, which holds only in-frame ones; the method was immunoSEQ multiplex PCR. The table lists 730,000 or so clones, more than 70% of them singletons, with less than 2% in the top ten. Specimen: memory CD4+ T cells sorted from blood. Subset here: CD45RA-negative fraction. The receptors were sampled from a woman aged 25 to 39 in good health.

The chain employs TRBV27 and TRBJ2-1; D possibly corresponds to TRBD1 (5 bases). Deletions cut 4 bases from V and 9 bases from J, with 19 bases between. Per the germline V gene, CDR1 is MNHEY and CDR2 is SMNVEV (reference sequence). This CDR3 is built from 15 residues. CDR3 in amino acids: CASSSPPGGRGEQFF. The CDR3 nucleotides read TGTGCCAGCAGTTCCCCCCCTGGCGGTAGGGGTGAGCAGTTCTTC.

J is TRBJ2-5 and V is TRBV29-1; 7 bases agree with TRBD2. Judging by the DNA end, TRBJ2-7 fits better; the J call may be wrong. Germline lookup yields CDR1 SQVTM and CDR2 ANQGSEA. This CDR3 is 12 amino acids long. The CDR3 loop reads CSAGLGPYEQYF. Written as DNA, the CDR3 is TGCAGCGCCGGACTAGGGCCCTACGAGCAGTACTTC.

This clone was observed a few times. The chain recombines TRBV11-2 with TRBJ2-7; 12 bases map to TRBD2. In germline, CDR1 is SGHAT, CDR2 FQNNGV. V shed 1 base, J shed 1 base, and the junction held 11 bases outside the gene matches. This CDR3 is built from 19 residues. CDR3 protein: CASSLAGGLGTSGSYEQYF. DNA of the CDR3: TGTGCCAGCAGCTTAGCCGGAGGCCTCGGGACTAGCGGGTCCTACGAGCAGTACTTC.

The J gene is TRBJ1-2, the V gene TRBV7-2; TRBD1 matches 8 bases. Per germline, CDR1 SGHTA and CDR2 FQGNSA. V gave up 4 bases and J gave up 8 bases; unmatched junction bases: 6. The CDR3 sequence is 13 residues long. The chain's CDR3 is CASSWDRRRGYTF. In DNA, the CDR3 is TGTGCCAGCAGCTGGGACAGGCGGAGGGGCTACACCTTC.

The chain employs TRBV11-2 and TRBJ1-2; D uncertain. V was clipped by 5 bases and J by 1 base, with 5 bases between them. This CDR3 spans 12 amino acids. Germline CDR1 is SGHAT and CDR2 is FQNNGV. This chain's CDR3 is CASSLNNYGYTF. CDR3 DNA sequence: TGTGCCAGCAGCCTTAATAACTATGGCTACACCTTC. The whole variable domain, remainder taken from reference TRBV11-2 and TRBJ1-2, is EAGVAQSPRYKIIEKRQSVAFWCNPISGHATLYWYQQILGQGPKLLIQFQNNGVVDDSQLPKDRFSAERLKGVDSTLKIQPAKLEDSAVYLCASSLNNYGYTFGSGTRLTVV.

This chain uses TRBV5-1 with TRBJ1-4, with D uncertain. The CDR3 loop spans 14 amino acids. Germline CDR1 reads SGHRS; CDR2 reads YFSETQ. Trimming took 2 bases from V and 7 from J, leaving 12 bases between them. The CDR3 reads CASSLSTPIEKLFF. CDR3 coding DNA: TGCGCCAGCAGCTTATCTACACCTATTGAAAAACTGTTTTTT.

The chain carries TRBV15 and TRBJ1-5; D might be TRBD1 (5 bases). The CDR3 covers 15 residues. Trimming stripped 5 bases from V and 4 bases from J, with 15 bases between. CDR1 and CDR2 (germline): LNHNV, YYDKDF (reference sequence). The CDR3 DNA reads TGTGCCACCAGCGGGGCTATGGGGGGGAATCAGCCCCAGCATTTT. Protein: CATSGAMGGNQPQHF.

The chain links TRBV29-1 to TRBJ2-5; weak D call: TRBD1 (5 bases). The J call may be faulty, since TRBJ2-7 better matches the DNA end. This CDR3 is built from 11 residues. Germline CDR1 and CDR2: SQVTM and ANQGSEA. The CDR3: CSVARDYEQYF. The CDR3 bases are TGCAGCGTGGCCAGGGACTACGAGCAGTACTTC.

The chain employs TRBV5-4 and TRBJ1-2; TRBD1 agrees at 7 bases. CDR1 SGHNT and CDR2 YYREEE come from the germline V gene (reference sequence). The CDR3 sequence is 15 residues long. After removal of 0 bases from V and 0 bases from J, the junction contained 2 bases not matched to a gene. The DNA for the CDR3 is TGTGCCAGCAGCTTGGTCGGGACAGCTAACTATGGCTACACCTTC. Its translation: CASSLVGTANYGYTF.

This clone was counted once. This chain links TRBV6-6 with TRBJ2-2; D is perhaps TRBD1 or TRBD2 (5 bases each). The CDR3 contains 14 residues. Looked up from germline, CDR1 is MNHNY and CDR2 is SVGAGI (reference sequence). Trimming took off 7 bases at V and 0 bases at J, with 9 bases between the two ends. CDR3 in DNA: TGTGCCAGCACGAGGGACGCGAACACCGGGGAGCTGTTTTTT. It translates to CASTRDANTGELFF.

In the case of this clone: Mismatch with germline at one junction end may stem from a read error. The rearrangement links TRBV11-2 to TRBJ2-7, with D maybe TRBD1 (6 bases). Germline CDR1 is SGHAT and CDR2 is FQNNGV. The CDR3 has 15 residues. For the CDR3, the DNA is TGTGCCAGCAGCCTAGACAGGTTGGGCTCCTACGAGCAGTACTTC. Its translation: CASSLDRLGSYEQYF.

The J gene is TRBJ2-3, the V gene TRBV7-3; the match to TRBD2 covers 10 bases. The germline gives CDR1 SGHTA, CDR2 FQGTGA. The ends lost 2 bases at V and 4 bases at J; junction bases unmatched: 12. The CDR3 consists of 18 residues. CDR3 in amino acids: CASSLGLPLAGVPDTQYF. DNA for the CDR3: TGTGCCAGCAGCTTAGGGTTACCGCTAGCGGGAGTTCCAGATACGCAGTATTTT. The full variable domain, its missing parts supplied by reference TRBV7-3 and TRBJ2-3, is GAGVSQTPSNKVTEKGKYVELRCDPISGHTALYWYRQSLGQGPEFLIYFQGTGAADDSGLPNDRFFAVRPEGSVSTLKIQRTERGDSAVYLCASSLGLPLAGVPDTQYFGPGTRLTVL.

The V call is TRBV11-2, the J call TRBJ1-5, with D perhaps matching TRBD1 (6 bases). V dropped 0 bases and J dropped 5 bases, with 14 bases sitting between them. Germline values: CDR1 SGHAT, CDR2 FQNNGV. The CDR3 has 16 amino acids. The CDR3: CASSLDSGHGDQPQHF. The CDR3 DNA reads as TGTGCCAGCAGCTTAGATTCGGGACACGGGGATCAGCCCCAGCATTTT. The full variable domain, rest sourced from reference TRBV11-2 and TRBJ1-5, is EAGVAQSPRYKIIEKRQSVAFWCNPISGHATLYWYQQILGQGPKLLIQFQNNGVVDDSQLPKDRFSAERLKGVDSTLKIQPAKLEDSAVYLCASSLDSGHGDQPQHFGDGTRLSIL.

This chain links TRBV6-1 with TRBJ1-3; D ambiguous. Germline V lookup: CDR1 MNHNS, CDR2 SASEGT. This CDR3 has 12 amino acids. Trimming stripped 6 bases from V and 2 bases from J, with 5 bases between. The DNA for the CDR3 is TGTGCCAGCAGCCCAACTGGAAACACCATATATTTT. Translated, it gives CASSPTGNTIYF.

V usage is TRBV7-9 and J usage is TRBJ1-2, with 8 bases aligning to TRBD1. V lost 5 bases to trimming and J lost 4 bases; unmatched junction nucleotides: 9. Germline loops: CDR1 SEHNR, CDR2 FQNEAQ (reference sequence). CDR3 size: 15 residues. Here the CDR3 DNA reads TGTGCCAGCAGCCCCCGGACAGGGCTGGGCTATGGCTACACCTTC. Translated: CASSPRTGLGYGYTF.

The table lists this clone with a few counts. The rearrangement links TRBV5-1 to TRBJ1-2; tentatively, D is TRBD1 (5 bases). Germline V gives CDR1 SGHRS, CDR2 YFSETQ. The CDR3 runs to 15 residues. The V gene lost 5 bases and the J gene lost 4 bases, with 18 bases spanning the gap. The CDR3 reads CASSLGPLEGYGYTF. CDR3 sequence (DNA): TGCGCCAGCAGTCTGGGGCCTTTAGAGGGCTATGGCTACACCTTC. Filled out from reference TRBV5-1 and TRBJ1-2, the complete variable domain reads KAGVTQTPRYLIKTRGQQVTLSCSPISGHRSVSWYQQTPGQGLQFLFEYFSETQRNKGNFPGRFSGRQFSNSRSEMNVSTLELGDSALYLCASSLGPLEGYGYTFGSGTRLTVV.

The chain is built from TRBV30 and TRBJ2-3, with 10 bases that match TRBD2. Germline values: CDR1 GTSNPN, CDR2 SVGIG (reference sequence). This CDR3 region has 14 residues. V shed 1 base, J shed 4 bases, and the junction held 2 bases outside the gene matches. CDR3: CAWSAGTSADTQYF. The CDR3 DNA is TGTGCCTGGAGTGCGGGGACTAGCGCAGATACGCAGTATTTT.

This chain connects TRBV7-9 to TRBJ1-5, with 7 bases matching TRBD1. Germline assignment: CDR1 SEHNR and CDR2 FQNEAQ (reference sequence). The length of the CDR3 is 17 residues. V was pared by 5 bases and J by 1 base, with 11 bases of the junction left unmatched. CDR3 loop: CASSRGRGTESNQPQHF. DNA for the CDR3: TGTGCCAGCAGCAGGGGGAGGGGGACAGAAAGCAATCAGCCCCAGCATTTT.

The gene calls are TRBV15 and TRBJ2-5; 8 positions match TRBD2. The germline CDR1 and CDR2 sequences are LNHNV and YYDKDF (reference sequence). V lost 5 bases and J lost 4; bases outside the gene matches: 9. CDR3 length: 15 amino acids. CDR3 loop: CATSSEAGGGETQYF. DNA for the CDR3: TGTGCCACCAGCTCTGAGGCGGGAGGTGGAGAGACCCAGTACTTC.

The gene calls are TRBV6-5 and TRBJ2-7; D tentatively reads TRBD1 or TRBD2 (6 bases each). This CDR3 is built from 14 residues. V gave up 5 bases and J gave up 3 bases, with 14 bases separating them. Germline V gene data show CDR1 as MNHEY and CDR2 as SVGAGI. As DNA, the CDR3 is TGTGCCAGCAGTGATGGGGGGCGGGTCTACGAGCAGTACTTC. Its translation is CASSDGGRVYEQYF.

The chain links TRBV28 to TRBJ1-4; 8 bases fit TRBD1. V shed 4 bases, J shed 6 bases, and the junction held 4 bases outside the gene matches. This CDR3 has 14 amino acids. The V gene's germline CDR1 is MDHEN and CDR2 SYDVKM. The DNA of the CDR3 is TGTGCCAGCAGTTGGACAGGGTTGTATGAAAAACTGTTTTTT. It specifies CASSWTGLYEKLFF.

The chain links TRBV2 to TRBJ2-7; tentative D call: TRBD2 (6 bases). The length of the CDR3 is 13 residues. CDR1 is SNHLY, CDR2 FYNNEI, per germline. The V end lost 6 bases, the J end lost 1 base, and 10 bases lay between the germline ends. The CDR3 sequence: CASRGEVSYEQYF. In nucleotides, the CDR3 is TGTGCCAGCAGGGGGGAGGTATCCTACGAGCAGTACTTC.

This clone was observed at least ten times. V is TRBV5-4 and J is TRBJ2-1; 13 bases match TRBD2. In germline, CDR1 is SGHNT, CDR2 YYREEE (reference sequence). J was trimmed by 3 bases and V by 5 bases; bases with no gene match: 5. The CDR3 contains 16 residues. The CDR3 region is CASSLLAGGIYNEQFF. CDR3 sequence (DNA): TGTGCCAGCAGTTTACTAGCGGGAGGGATCTACAATGAGCAGTTCTTC.

This clone was detected many times. The chain's CDR3 is CASSLMQGANYGYTF. As DNA, the CDR3 is TGTGCCAGCAGCTTAATGCAGGGAGCTAACTATGGCTACACCTTC. This rearrangement joins TRBV4-2 to TRBJ1-2; TRBD1 might be the D (5 bases). V was pared by 5 bases and J by 0 bases, with 13 bases between. The length of the CDR3 is 15 residues. CDR1 LGHNA and CDR2 YNFKEQ come from the germline V gene.